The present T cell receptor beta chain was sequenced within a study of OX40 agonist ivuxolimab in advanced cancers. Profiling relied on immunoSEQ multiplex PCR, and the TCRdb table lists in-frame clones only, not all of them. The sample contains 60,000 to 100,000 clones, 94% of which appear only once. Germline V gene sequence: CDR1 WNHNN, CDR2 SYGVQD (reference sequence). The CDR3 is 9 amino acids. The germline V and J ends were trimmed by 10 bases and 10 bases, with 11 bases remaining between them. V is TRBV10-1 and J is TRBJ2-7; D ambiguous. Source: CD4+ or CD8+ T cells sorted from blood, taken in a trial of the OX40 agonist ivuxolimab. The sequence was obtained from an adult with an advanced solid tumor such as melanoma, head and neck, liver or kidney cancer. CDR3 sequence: CANREHQYF. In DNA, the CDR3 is TGCGCCAACAGAGAACATCAGTACTTC.